This is a list of T cell receptor beta chains from one sample in a study of T-cell memory formation after mild COVID-19. TCRdb ran MiXCR on the 5' RACE reads and lists one entry per CDR3 protein. Of approximately 260,000 distinct CDR3 sequences in the sample, under 20% were seen once. Material for sequencing was PBMCs or a T cell subset sorted from them (not recorded which). The source is a man aged 18 to 29 who had mild COVID-19 (a few samples of this study predate the infection). Cell type and time point are not known. Both conserved end residues are part of each CDR3. A D gene is named only where the DNA matches it firmly. Size is stated for part of the rows, as once, few or many counts, or as a class when the clone is expanded.

D gene,V gene,J gene,clone size,CDR3 DNA,CDR3 protein
.,TRBV5-4,TRBJ2-7,.,TGTGCCAGCAACCCCGGGGGCTCCTACGAGCAGTACTTC,CASNPGGSYEQYF
.,TRBV12-3/TRBV12-4,TRBJ1-1,.,TGTGCCAGCACAATCAGGGGTTGGAAAACTGAAGCTTTCTTT,CASTIRGWKTEAFF
TRBD2,TRBV12-3/TRBV12-4,TRBJ2-1,.,TGTGCCAGCAGCCTGTCTAGCGGGAACTACAATGAGCAGTTCTTC,CASSLSSGNYNEQFF
.,TRBV7-6,TRBJ2-2,many,TGTGCCAGCAGCTTAGTGAGGGGCGTCACCGGGGAGCTGTTTTTT,CASSLVRGVTGELFF
.,TRBV7-2,TRBJ1-1,many,TGTGCCAGCGCCCCCGGGGGACGCTACACTGAAGCTTTCTTT,CASAPGGRYTEAFF
TRBD1,TRBV12-3/TRBV12-4,TRBJ1-6,few,TGTGCCAGCAGTTTAAGTATAGGGGGCAATTCACCCCTCCACTTT,CASSLSIGGNSPLHF
.,TRBV18,TRBJ2-2,.,TGTGCCAGCGGGACGACACCCGCGAACACCGGGGAGCTGTTTTTT,CASGTTPANTGELFF
.,TRBV12-3/TRBV12-4,TRBJ1-2,.,TGTGCCAGCAGTTACGTGGGTGGCTATGGCTACACCTTC,CASSYVGGYGYTF
TRBD2,TRBV4-2,TRBJ2-3,.,TGTGCCAGCAGCCACCCGAACCCTCTAGCGGAAGAATCCACAGATACGCAGTATTTT,CASSHPNPLAEESTDTQYF
TRBD1,TRBV4-1,TRBJ1-2,.,TGCGCCAGCATCGAAGCTTTGAACAGGGGGGATGGCTACACCTTC,CASIEALNRGDGYTF
.,TRBV6-5,TRBJ1-2,.,TGTGCCAGCAGAAATCCACAGGCAATCTATGGCTACACCTTC,CASRNPQAIYGYTF
TRBD2,TRBV4-2,TRBJ2-3,few,TGTGCCAGCAGCCAAGAGCGGGGAACGGGGGGAGCGGTAGATACGCAGTATTTT,CASSQERGTGGAVDTQYF
.,TRBV7-2,TRBJ1-5,many,TGTGCCAGCAGCTTTTCGCGGTCCAATCAGCCCCAGCATTTT,CASSFSRSNQPQHF
.,TRBV3-1,TRBJ1-2,few,TGTGCCAGCAGCCAAGCAGTAAACTATGGCTACACCTTC,CASSQAVNYGYTF
.,TRBV12-3/TRBV12-4,TRBJ2-1,few,TGTGCCAGCAGTATCCGACCCGGGGCCCTTAATGAGCAGTTCTTC,CASSIRPGALNEQFF
TRBD1,TRBV6-1,TRBJ1-6,few,TGTGCCAGCAGCAATCCGGGACAGGGAAATAATTCACCCCTCCACTTT,CASSNPGQGNNSPLHF
.,TRBV20-1,TRBJ2-1,.,TGCAGTACGCGCGGGGGCGCGATCCCCGCGGATGAGCAGTTCTTC,CSTRGGAIPADEQFF
.,TRBV4-3,TRBJ2-2,.,TGCGCCAGCAGCCAAGGAGCGGATACCGGGGAGCTGTTTTTT,CASSQGADTGELFF
.,TRBV3-2,TRBJ2-7,.,TGTGCCAGCAGCCAAGGACTAGCGGGGGGCAGCTCCTACGAGCAGTACTTC,CASSQGLAGGSSYEQYF
TRBD2,TRBV4-1,TRBJ2-2,.,TGCGCCAGCAGCCGGAGCGGGGGGGACACCGGGGAGCTGTTTTTT,CASSRSGGDTGELFF
.,TRBV18,TRBJ1-4,few,TGTGCCAGCTCTCTGCGACAGCCTAATGAAAAACTGTTTTTT,CASSLRQPNEKLFF
.,TRBV18,TRBJ1-2,.,TGTGCCAGCTCCCCAAGCGAAGGGGGGACGGATGGCTACACCTTC,CASSPSEGGTDGYTF
.,TRBV15,TRBJ1-2,.,TGTGCCACCAGCAGAGATCCCGGACGCGCCTATGGCTACACCTTC,CATSRDPGRAYGYTF
TRBD1,TRBV6-5,TRBJ2-1,.,TGTGCCAGCACCGGGACAGAGTACAATGAGCAGTTCTTC,CASTGTEYNEQFF
.,TRBV7-2,TRBJ2-5,few,TGTGCCAGCAGCTTAGGGCGGGTTAGGTACCAAGAGACCCAGTACTTC,CASSLGRVRYQETQYF
TRBD1,TRBV5-1,TRBJ1-1,many,TGCCCCGCTACAAGCGGGACAGAAGAACCAAACACTGAAGCTTTCTTT,CPATSGTEEPNTEAFF